This note documents a single T cell receptor beta chain sequence. The data are from a study of blood T cell repertoires in COVID-19. Germline trimming cut 3 bases from V and 0 bases from J; bases unmatched to any gene: 7. Looked up from germline, CDR1 is SGHAT and CDR2 is FQNNGV. There are 16 residues in the CDR3. Sequencing used immunoSEQ multiplex PCR; TCRdb keeps in-frame clones, though not all of them. The table includes approximately 60,000 clones, about 90% detected once. Seattle patient enrollment occurred during active infection, with longitudinal follow-up thereafter. Sequencing input: peripheral blood. The rearrangement links TRBV11-2 to TRBJ2-7, with TRBD2 matching over 8 bases. The origin of this receptor is a woman of 80 years or more with COVID-19, enrolled during active disease. CDR3 in amino acids: CASSLGSGESSYEQYF. CDR3 in DNA: TGTGCCAGCAGCTTGGGTAGCGGGGAGAGCTCCTACGAGCAGTACTTC. Looking up the rest from reference TRBV11-2 and TRBJ2-7 gives the full variable domain: EAGVAQSPRYKIIEKRQSVAFWCNPISGHATLYWYQQILGQGPKLLIQFQNNGVVDDSQLPKDRFSAERLKGVDSTLKIQPAKLEDSAVYLCASSLGSGESSYEQYFGPGTRLTVT.